The rows below give T cell receptor beta chains drawn from one sample of a study of T cell repertoires in cytomegalovirus infection. In TCRdb, the reads were re-called with MiXCR into one record per CDR3 protein. Of 150,000 to 200,000 distinct CDR3 sequences listed, 28% are singletons. Sequencing was done on a sample of PBMCs. The receptors were gathered from a human donor in good health (CMV status not recorded). Some clones in this sample may be carry-over from other donors' samples. Both conserved end residues are part of each CDR3. A D gene is named only where the DNA matches it firmly. Expanded clones are given a class, and other clones once, few, many or no size at all.

d_gene: .
v_gene: TRBV20-1
j_gene: TRBJ1-1
abundance: few
CDR3aa: CSARDPDGGYTEAFF
CDR3nt: TGCAGTGCTAGAGATCCGGACGGAGGCTACACTGAAGCTTTCTTT

d_gene: .
v_gene: TRBV20-1
j_gene: TRBJ2-3
abundance: .
CDR3aa: CSAGRGGHLWQTDTQYF
CDR3nt: TGCAGTGCTGGGAGAGGGGGACACCTCTGGCAGACAGATACGCAGTATTTT

d_gene: .
v_gene: TRBV7-3
j_gene: TRBJ1-1
abundance: few
CDR3aa: CASSFNADTEAFF
CDR3nt: TGTGCCAGCAGCTTCAACGCGGACACTGAAGCTTTCTTT

d_gene: .
v_gene: TRBV2
j_gene: TRBJ1-1
abundance: .
CDR3aa: CASSERTEAFF
CDR3nt: TGTGCCAGCAGTGAAAGGACTGAAGCTTTCTTT

d_gene: .
v_gene: TRBV12-3/TRBV12-4
j_gene: TRBJ2-1
abundance: .
CDR3aa: CASSWGSYNEQFF
CDR3nt: TGTGCCAGCAGTTGGGGCAGTTACAATGAGCAGTTCTTC

d_gene: .
v_gene: TRBV7-9
j_gene: TRBJ1-2
abundance: .
CDR3aa: CASSLPGFNYGYTF
CDR3nt: TGTGCCAGCAGCTTACCGGGCTTTAACTATGGCTACACCTTC

d_gene: .
v_gene: TRBV20-1
j_gene: TRBJ1-3
abundance: few
CDR3aa: CSASGLGNTIYF
CDR3nt: TGCAGTGCTAGTGGGCTTGGAAACACCATATATTTT

d_gene: .
v_gene: TRBV7-8
j_gene: TRBJ1-3
abundance: few
CDR3aa: CASSPRGNTIYF
CDR3nt: TGTGCCAGCAGCCCACGGGGAAACACCATATATTTT

d_gene: .
v_gene: TRBV4-1
j_gene: TRBJ1-3
abundance: .
CDR3aa: CASSQAPLGFGNTIYF
CDR3nt: TGCGCCAGCAGCCAGGCCCCCTTGGGGTTCGGAAACACCATATATTTT

d_gene: TRBD1
v_gene: TRBV7-9
j_gene: TRBJ1-6
abundance: .
CDR3aa: CASSLGQGVGSPLHF
CDR3nt: TGTGCCAGCAGCTTGGGACAGGGGGTTGGTTCACCCCTCCACTTT

d_gene: .
v_gene: TRBV6-1
j_gene: TRBJ2-2
abundance: many
CDR3aa: CATPTWEGDTGELFF
CDR3nt: TGTGCCACCCCTACTTGGGAAGGGGACACCGGGGAGCTGTTTTTT

d_gene: TRBD1
v_gene: TRBV7-7
j_gene: TRBJ2-2
abundance: many
CDR3aa: CASSPTAGTVNTGELFF
CDR3nt: TGTGCTAGCAGCCCAACAGCCGGGACAGTGAACACCGGGGAGCTGTTTTTT

d_gene: TRBD1
v_gene: TRBV7-6
j_gene: TRBJ2-1
abundance: .
CDR3aa: CASSTGVEQFF
CDR3nt: TGTGCCAGCAGCACAGGGGTTGAACAGTTCTTC

d_gene: TRBD2
v_gene: TRBV7-8
j_gene: TRBJ2-1
abundance: .
CDR3aa: CASSLAGAAGGNEQFF
CDR3nt: TGTGCCAGCAGCTTAGCGGGGGCGGCGGGGGGGAATGAGCAGTTCTTC

d_gene: .
v_gene: TRBV6-1
j_gene: TRBJ2-3
abundance: few
CDR3aa: CASSEVGSIYTQYF
CDR3nt: TGTGCCAGCAGTGAAGTCGGCTCTATCTATACGCAGTATTTT

d_gene: .
v_gene: TRBV6-1
j_gene: TRBJ1-1
abundance: few
CDR3aa: CASSEVSRRAFF
CDR3nt: TGTGCCAGCAGTGAAGTTAGTCGTCGAGCTTTCTTT

d_gene: .
v_gene: TRBV6-2/TRBV6-3
j_gene: TRBJ2-7
abundance: .
CDR3aa: CASTRRGISYEQYF
CDR3nt: TGTGCCAGCACCCGACGGGGAATTTCCTACGAGCAGTACTTC

d_gene: TRBD2
v_gene: TRBV6-6
j_gene: TRBJ2-7
abundance: .
CDR3aa: CASATSGGYEQYF
CDR3nt: TGTGCCAGCGCAACTAGCGGAGGTTACGAGCAGTACTTC

d_gene: .
v_gene: TRBV6-1
j_gene: TRBJ1-3
abundance: .
CDR3aa: CASSETWDGNTIYF
CDR3nt: TGTGCCAGCAGTGAAACCTGGGACGGAAACACCATATATTTT

d_gene: .
v_gene: TRBV15
j_gene: TRBJ1-3
abundance: .
CDR3aa: CATSRGTAGNTIYF
CDR3nt: TGTGCCACCAGCAGAGGCACGGCTGGAAACACCATATATTTT

d_gene: .
v_gene: TRBV6-2/TRBV6-3
j_gene: TRBJ1-2
abundance: .
CDR3aa: CASRQGDYGYTF
CDR3nt: TGTGCCAGCAGACAGGGCGACTATGGCTACACCTTC

d_gene: .
v_gene: TRBV6-2/TRBV6-3
j_gene: TRBJ1-2
abundance: few
CDR3aa: CASTPAAGRYGYTF
CDR3nt: TGTGCCAGCACCCCCGCGGCAGGGCGGTATGGCTACACCTTC

d_gene: .
v_gene: TRBV2
j_gene: TRBJ1-4
abundance: .
CDR3aa: CASSELLDTRSEKLFF
CDR3nt: TGTGCCAGCAGTGAACTATTGGACACCCGGAGTGAAAAACTGTTTTTT

d_gene: .
v_gene: TRBV6-4
j_gene: TRBJ1-1
abundance: .
CDR3aa: CASRENSQGITEAFF
CDR3nt: TGTGCCAGCAGAGAGAACAGTCAGGGAATCACTGAAGCTTTCTTT

d_gene: TRBD2
v_gene: TRBV4-1
j_gene: TRBJ2-1
abundance: few
CDR3aa: CASSPGLLDNEQFF
CDR3nt: TGCGCCAGCAGCCCGGGACTACTGGACAATGAGCAGTTCTTC

d_gene: .
v_gene: TRBV7-4
j_gene: TRBJ2-2
abundance: .
CDR3aa: CASSLGRSTNTGELFF
CDR3nt: TGTGCCAGCAGCTTAGGTCGCAGTACGAACACCGGGGAGCTGTTTTTT

d_gene: .
v_gene: TRBV7-6
j_gene: TRBJ1-1
abundance: .
CDR3aa: CASRDTSPQGTEAFF
CDR3nt: TGTGCCAGCAGAGACACAAGTCCTCAGGGCACTGAAGCTTTCTTT

d_gene: .
v_gene: TRBV2
j_gene: TRBJ2-7
abundance: few
CDR3aa: CAGRTENYEQYF
CDR3nt: TGTGCCGGAAGGACAGAAAACTACGAGCAGTACTTC

d_gene: TRBD1
v_gene: TRBV7-6
j_gene: TRBJ1-4
abundance: .
CDR3aa: CASSRGQERREKLFF
CDR3nt: TGTGCCAGCAGCCGCGGACAGGAGAGGAGGGAAAAACTGTTTTTT

d_gene: .
v_gene: TRBV30
j_gene: TRBJ1-1
abundance: few
CDR3aa: CAWSVRGGDTEAFF
CDR3nt: TGTGCCTGGAGTGTACGGGGCGGGGACACTGAAGCTTTCTTT

d_gene: .
v_gene: TRBV7-2
j_gene: TRBJ1-2
abundance: many
CDR3aa: CASSLLGQWGYTF
CDR3nt: TGTGCCAGCAGCTTATTAGGACAGTGGGGCTACACCTTC